Here is one T cell receptor beta chain with its context. This receptor's antigen is unknown. Base qualities were left out, and no much larger clone turns up one base away. Using the deep immunoSEQ assay, multiplex PCR amplified TCR CDR3 regions from genomic DNA. For each cell subset, the extracted genomic DNA was distributed evenly across all wells of several immunoSEQ 96-well plates, and each plate served as one replicate. For sorted subsets, about 200 ng genomic DNA, equal to about 30,000 T cell genomes, was loaded into each replicate PCR. Purified libraries were quantified with a Qubit 3.0 fluorometer, sized on a Bioanalyzer 2100, and re-quantified with the KAPA Library Quantification kit. Every immunoSEQ 96-well plate was sequenced on a dedicated single-read 150-cycle Illumina NextSeq 550 flow cell. As for the authors' bioinformatics: The immunoSEQ output contained only junctional sequences without quality scores, so filtering could not match that applied to full-length reads. Sequences were annotated with PyIR, a Python wrapper for IgBLAST v1.9, and V/J genes and CDR3 were assigned using IMGT germline references. Reads were removed for weak V/J assignments (E-value above 1e-6), missing CDR3, stop codons, out-of-frame junctions, or ambiguous translated residues. V3J clonotypes were defined as sequences sharing the same inferred V gene, J gene, and CDR3 amino acid sequence. Percentage overlap between repertoires was computed as shared unique clonotypes divided by the size of the smaller repertoire. RTK rarefaction, the Chao1 estimator, and Recon v2.1 estimates of unobserved clonotypes were used to assess repertoire richness. For all TCRbeta clonotypes obtained by the gDNA method from a handful of donors, generation probabilities were computed with OLGA. Sourced from immuneACCESS, this table was stored by TCRdb with only in-frame sequences that have V and J called. A share of the clones is absent; for the studies checked, an unresolved V gene accounts for under half, and the remainder has no known explanation. V, J and clone size are those of that table, while D and trimming were read from the DNA. The sample table contains roughly 890,000 clones; only one count was recorded for approximately 92% of them. The ten biggest clones cover 20% to 30% of the sample.

For the CD8 naive samples, CD45RO-negative cells were positively selected for CCR7, yielding a CD45RA+CCR7+ population from which TemRA cells were excluded. The donors were healthy, HIV-negative adults with no recently reported acute infections or vaccinations. All donors were Caucasian adults living in Nashville, Tennessee, USA. After blood collection by leukapheresis, PBMCs were isolated using Ficoll-Histopaque density gradient centrifugation and then cryopreserved in the vapor phase of liquid nitrogen. Purity and quantity of every magnetically sorted T cell population were checked by analytical flow cytometry. Genomic DNA was isolated from every sorted fraction and measured by UV absorbance on a Nanodrop 2000c. The entry originates in a study of shared clonotypes between healthy human individuals (dated by TCRdb to 2020 to 2021). With regard to the full study: The cohort comprised a couple of women and three men aged 18 to 49 years. To increase sequencing depth and limit assay-specific biases, different laboratories used diverse techniques to prepare libraries and sequence TCR repertoires. Between about 0.8 and 9 billion PBMCs per donor were obtained by leukapheresis. For each donor, CD4 naive and CD4 memory were each given three plates, CD8 naive was given two plates, and CD8 memory was given one plate. Blood TCR repertoires of 5 or 6 healthy adults were deeply sequenced to estimate repertoire size and the extent of clonotype sharing between individuals.

V loses 4 bases, J loses 1 base, and the germline ends lie 7 bases apart. CDR1 is given as LNHNV and CDR2 as YYDKDF, both from the germline V gene (reference sequence). From the cysteine up to the phenylalanine, the CDR3 has a length of 13 residues. Only CDR3 DNA remains: 39 bases, in frame from the first base. What the work shows at the level of the full study, not this receptor alone: The small number of donors limited the genetic and exposure-history diversity represented. Clonotypes shared by all four sorted-subset donors showed higher generation probabilities than non-shared clonotypes. Approximately 5% of naive CD4, 3% to 4% of naive CD8, approximately 2% of memory CD4, and roughly 0.4% of memory CD8 clonotypes were shared across several donors. Larger estimated clonotype richness was generally found for naive subsets than for memory subsets. Rarefaction of sorted-subset datasets indicated incomplete sequencing despite the large sequencing depth. Based on pairwise subsampling, the degree of clonotype sharing among donors was expected to be affected by sequencing depth. Only blood was sampled, and tissue TCR repertoires likely differ from those in blood.

The V and J genes are TRBV15 and TRBJ1-2; TRBD1 might be the D gene, on 5 matching bases. The receptor was isolated from a man younger than 40 in good health. Sample: naive CD8+ T cells sorted from blood. Reading the label with the study, this specimen's cell subset or site is: CD45RA+CCR7+. The DNA is as follows: TGTGCCACCAGCACGGGGGGTAACTATGGCTACACCTTC. Its protein reads: CATSTGGNYGYTF.